This TCR beta chain emerged from a study of T-cell reconstitution after alpha-beta-depleted transplantation in children. Findings and caveats of the study: About two months after transplant, alpha-beta T cells reportedly came from several hundred expanded graft clones.

This clonotype was observed a few times. Its antigen is undetermined. Unique molecular identifiers were built into the TCRbeta library. A single record per CDR3 protein comes from TCRdb applying MiXCR to the PCR reads. The data show under 750,000 distinct CDR3 sequences, under 30% seen once. Trimming took 0 bases from V and 5 from J, leaving 13 bases between them. CDR1 and CDR2 (germline): LGHNA, YNFKEQ. The CDR3 consists of 15 residues. This TCR derives from a boy less than two years old who had a stem cell transplant for acute myeloid leukemia, so the T cells may come from the graft donor. Sequencing used PBMCs, mostly from graft donor cells, obtained 360 days after TCRalphabeta/CD19-depleted stem cell transplant. The chain links TRBV4-2 to TRBJ1-2; D not certain. CDR3: CASSQDSTVPYGYTF. The CDR3 region has the DNA TGTGCCAGCAGCCAAGATTCTACAGTCCCATATGGCTACACCTTC.